The 29 T cell receptor beta chains listed next were all sequenced from one sample in a study of blood T cells in healthy people across ages. PCR was performed a second time for 7 to 11 cycles using a sample-barcoded 5' primer and a J-beta primer mix. A single record per CDR3 protein comes from TCRdb applying MiXCR to the 5' RACE reads. The table includes some 560,000 distinct CDR3 sequences, roughly a quarter detected once. The sample was also reused in another study, on T cells of mothers and their children.

Material: blood. The receptors derive from a boy between 2 and 15 years old in good health.

This clonotype was picked up a small number of times. The CDR3 protein is CASSQDADRNEKLFF. The CDR3 nucleotides are TGTGCCAGCAGCCAAGATGCCGACAGGAATGAAAAACTGTTTTTT. The chain employs TRBV4-2 and TRBJ1-4, with D perhaps TRBD1 (6 bases). This CDR3 has 15 residues. Germline V gene data show CDR1 as LGHNA and CDR2 as YNFKEQ. V was trimmed by 0 bases and J by 5 bases, leaving 10 bases between them.

The table lists this clonotype with a few counts. V gene TRBV20-1 combines with J gene TRBJ2-3; 7 nucleotides agree with TRBD1. The germline CDR1 and CDR2 sequences are DFQATT and SNEGSKA (reference sequence). V lost 2 bases and J lost 2; bases outside the gene matches: 4. The CDR3 is made up of 14 amino acids. CDR3 in DNA: TGCAGTGCTAGACAGGGGGTCTTCACAGATACGCAGTATTTT. Protein product: CSARQGVFTDTQYF.

This chain uses TRBV3-1 with TRBJ1-1; D remains unclear. Germline CDR1 and CDR2: LGHDT and YNNKEL (reference sequence). The CDR3 spans 16 residues. The V end was cut by 0 bases, the J end by 4 bases, with 15 bases between. The CDR3 DNA sequence: TGTGCCAGCAGCCAAGATCTTACGGGATTGAGCACTGAAGCTTTCTTT. Translated: CASSQDLTGLSTEAFF.

The CDR3 DNA reads as TGTGCCAGCAGCCTAACAGGGAGTGGGCAGTTCTTC. Its protein product is CASSLTGSGQFF. This sequence joins TRBV11-2 and TRBJ2-5, with a possible D match to TRBD1 (6 bases). The better agreement between TRBJ2-1 and the DNA end casts doubt on the J call. The germline V gene has CDR1 SGHAT and CDR2 FQNNGV. This CDR3 has 12 amino acids.

In the case of this clonotype: The junction departs from germline at one end; a sequencing error may be responsible. This chain connects TRBV11-1 to TRBJ2-7; TRBD1 aligns across 7 bases. The CDR3 contains 17 residues. In germline, CDR1 is SGHAT, CDR2 FQDESV (reference sequence). CDR3 in amino acids: CAGSQAASGQMLYEQYF. DNA for the CDR3: TGTGCCGGCAGCCAAGCGGCCTCGGGACAGATGCTCTACGAGCAGTACTTC.

This chain connects TRBV30 to TRBJ1-6, with a tentative D call TRBD1 (5 bases). Trimming took 0 bases from V and 7 from J, leaving 16 bases between them. CDR3 length: 16 amino acids. Germline CDR1 and CDR2: GTSNPN and SVGIG (reference sequence). CDR3: CAWSVPRGEGNSPLHF. CDR3 in DNA: TGTGCCTGGAGTGTACCCAGAGGGGAAGGAAATTCACCCCTCCACTTT.

This chain uses TRBV20-1 with TRBJ2-7; maybe TRBD2 (5 bases). The CDR3 is 12 residues long. Germline V gene sequence: CDR1 DFQATT, CDR2 SNEGSKA (reference sequence). CDR3 DNA sequence: TGCAGCGCAGGAGGTACCGTCTACGAGCAGTACTTC. Translated: CSAGGTVYEQYF.

The chain joins TRBV7-2 to TRBJ2-7; D remains unclear. The germline CDR1 and CDR2 sequences are SGHTA and FQGNSA. V lost 1 base to trimming and J lost 3 bases, with 13 bases between them. This CDR3 has 15 amino acids. The CDR3: CASSLVLSTYYEQYF. For the CDR3, the DNA is TGTGCCAGCAGCTTAGTTCTGTCGACCTACTACGAGCAGTACTTC.

This clonotype was recorded only once. The chain is built from TRBV15 and TRBJ1-2; 7 positions match TRBD1. The V segment lost 4 bases and the J segment 2 bases; nucleotides outside the gene matches: 4. Looked up from germline, CDR1 is LNHNV and CDR2 is YYDKDF (reference sequence). The CDR3 runs 14 residues. CDR3 sequence: CATSIGTANYGYTF. In nucleotides, the CDR3 is TGTGCCACCAGCATCGGGACAGCGAACTATGGCTACACCTTC.

The chain combines TRBV27 with TRBJ2-7; 8 nucleotides line up with TRBD1. The CDR3 spans 14 residues. The V gene's germline CDR1 is MNHEY and CDR2 SMNVEV (reference sequence). Trimming took 3 bases from V and 7 from J; bases not matched to a gene: 8. The CDR3 sequence is CASSFRTGQGEQYF. The CDR3 bases are TGTGCCAGCAGTTTCCGGACAGGGCAAGGAGAGCAGTACTTC.

The J gene is TRBJ2-5, the V gene TRBV5-1; TRBD1 might be the D (6 bases). There are 15 residues in the CDR3. V gave up 4 bases and J gave up 0 bases, with 13 bases separating them. Germline V CDR1 and CDR2: SGHRS, YFSETQ. The CDR3 spells CASSQGTYDQETQYF. CDR3 bases: TGCGCCAGCAGCCAAGGGACATACGACCAAGAGACCCAGTACTTC.

A few counts support this clonotype. J is TRBJ2-2 and V is TRBV3-1; the match to TRBD2 covers 11 bases. Per the germline V gene, CDR1 is LGHDT and CDR2 is YNNKEL (reference sequence). J lost 6 bases, V lost 0 bases, and 3 bases had no gene match. This CDR3 region has 16 residues. The CDR3 bases are TGTGCCAGCAGCCAAGAAGCGACTAGCGGGGCCGGGGAGCTGTTTTTT. The encoded protein is CASSQEATSGAGELFF.

V is TRBV9 and J is TRBJ1-3; possible D gene TRBD1, 5 bases. The CDR3 consists of 15 residues. V lost 0 bases, J lost 8 bases, and 15 bases lay in between. Germline CDR1 SGDLS, CDR2 YYNGEE. As DNA, the CDR3 is TGTGCCAGCAGCGTAGGAGGTCACCGGGGGGACACCATATATTTT. Translating it yields CASSVGGHRGDTIYF.

The gene calls are TRBV13 and TRBJ1-4; no firm D call. Trimming stripped 3 bases from V and 7 bases from J, with 12 bases between. This CDR3 spans 14 amino acids. Looked up from germline, CDR1 is PRHDT and CDR2 is FYEKMQ (reference sequence). In nucleotides, the CDR3 is TGTGCCAGCAGCTTTGGAGGTCCCGGTGAAAAACTGTTTTTT. Translation gives CASSFGGPGEKLFF. Full variable domain (remainder filled in from reference TRBV13 and TRBJ1-4): AAGVIQSPRHLIKEKRETATLKCYPIPRHDTVYWYQQGPGQDPQFLISFYEKMQSDKGSIPDRFSAQQFSDYHSELNMSSLELGDSALYFCASSFGGPGEKLFFGSGTQLSVL.

This clonotype has just a few counts. The V and J genes are TRBV6-6 and TRBJ1-2; unclear D gene. This CDR3 is 12 amino acids long. V was cut by 4 bases and J by 7 bases, with 10 bases left in between. CDR1 is MNHNY and CDR2 is SVGAGI in the germline V gene (reference sequence). The CDR3 region has the DNA TGTGCCAGCAGTTCAAGGGATTTTGGCTACACCTTC. It is translated as CASSSRDFGYTF.

Only a few counts were recorded for this clonotype. For the CDR3, the DNA is TGTGCCAGCAGCCCGGGGGGGAGCGGCTCCTACAATGAGCAGTTCTTC. It is translated as CASSPGGSGSYNEQFF. The chain joins TRBV7-2 to TRBJ2-1; TRBD2 matches 8 bases. Trimming at V came to 5 bases and at J to 0 bases, leaving 6 bases not matched to a gene. The CDR3 length is 16 residues. Germline loops: CDR1 SGHTA, CDR2 FQGNSA. Full variable domain (remainder filled in from reference TRBV7-2 and TRBJ2-1): GAGVSQSPSNKVTEKGKDVELRCDPISGHTALYWYRQSLGQGLEFLIYFQGNSAPDKSGLPSDRFSAERTGGSVSTLTIQRTQQEDSAVYLCASSPGGSGSYNEQFFGPGTRLTVL.

This clonotype was counted once. The chain recombines TRBV2 with TRBJ1-1; 8 positions match TRBD1. Per the germline V gene, CDR1 is SNHLY and CDR2 is FYNNEI. The junction had 3 bases not matched to a gene; V was cut back by 4 bases and J by 5 bases. The CDR3 length is 13 residues. The chain's CDR3 is CASSVGQGTEAFF. CDR3 sequence (DNA): TGTGCCAGCAGTGTAGGACAGGGTACTGAAGCTTTCTTT.

This chain joins TRBV29-1 and TRBJ1-2; D ambiguous. The germline CDR1 and CDR2 sequences are SQVTM and ANQGSEA. The CDR3 length is 10 residues. Trimming stripped 4 bases from V and 8 bases from J, with 8 bases between. CDR3 in DNA: TGCAGCGTTGGGGAGGACGGCTACACCTTC. The encoded protein is CSVGEDGYTF.

This clonotype was counted once. The chain joins TRBV5-1 to TRBJ2-1, with 7 bases matching TRBD2. Germline V lookup: CDR1 SGHRS, CDR2 YFSETQ. The CDR3 length is 16 residues. Trimming removed 7 bases from V and 0 bases from J; junction bases left unmatched: 10. The CDR3 coding sequence is TGCGCCAGCGACAGCTTCGGGAGGAGCTCCTACAATGAGCAGTTCTTC. Protein product: CASDSFGRSSYNEQFF.

The rearrangement uses TRBV20-1 and TRBJ2-1, with D unresolved. The V end was cut by 3 bases, the J end by 9 bases, with 9 bases between. The CDR3 totals 11 residues. CDR1 and CDR2 (germline): DFQATT, SNEGSKA (reference sequence). The CDR3 region is CSARTLSEQFF. The CDR3 region has the DNA TGCAGTGCTAGGACTTTAAGTGAGCAGTTCTTC.

This clonotype turned up a few times. V and J are TRBV9 and TRBJ2-7; possibly TRBD1 or TRBD2 for D (5 bases each). Germline V CDR1 and CDR2: SGDLS, YYNGEE. V lost 2 bases, J lost 4 bases, and 13 bases lay in between. This CDR3 is built from 14 residues. DNA of the CDR3: TGTGCCAGCAGCGTGGGGACGGCCTGGTACGAGCAGTACTTC. Translating gives CASSVGTAWYEQYF.

The rearrangement joins TRBV27 to TRBJ2-7; 11 bases are a match to TRBD2. Germline loops: CDR1 MNHEY, CDR2 SMNVEV (reference sequence). V was clipped by 3 bases and J by 5 bases; unmatched bases: 3. The CDR3 has 14 amino acids. Written as DNA, the CDR3 is TGTGCCAGCAGTTTTAGCGGGGGGGCGAACGAGCAGTACTTC. It translates to CASSFSGGANEQYF.

This clonotype was detected a few times. The chain uses TRBV7-9 and TRBJ1-4; 8 bases line up with TRBD1. The CDR3 extends over 14 amino acids. Germline CDR1 and CDR2: SEHNR and FQNEAQ (reference sequence). Trimming at V came to 4 bases and at J to 7 bases, leaving 5 bases not matched to a gene. The CDR3 coding sequence is TGTGCCAGCAGCTCCCGGACAGGGAGTGAAAAACTGTTTTTT. This translates into CASSSRTGSEKLFF.

J is TRBJ2-7 and V is TRBV20-1; 8 nucleotides agree with TRBD2. CDR3 length equals 13 residues. V lost 3 bases to trimming and J lost 3 bases; unmatched junction nucleotides: 4. CDR1 DFQATT and CDR2 SNEGSKA come from the germline V gene (reference sequence). CDR3 loop: CSASELADYEQYF. The CDR3 nucleotides are TGCAGTGCTAGTGAACTAGCGGACTACGAGCAGTACTTC.

This clonotype has a handful of counts. V and J are TRBV11-2 and TRBJ2-4; 8 bases align to TRBD2. From germline, CDR1 is SGHAT and CDR2 FQNNGV. The ends lost 5 bases at V and 6 bases at J; junction bases unmatched: 12. The CDR3 is 16 residues long. The CDR3 DNA is TGTGCCAGCAGCAACCTCCGAGGGACTAGAGGAAACATTCAGTACTTC. Its translation: CASSNLRGTRGNIQYF.

This clonotype was counted many times. The chain links TRBV10-1 to TRBJ2-4; tentatively, D is TRBD1 or TRBD2 (6 bases each). Germline V CDR1 and CDR2: WNHNN, SYGVQD (reference sequence). Trimming removed 0 bases from V and 6 bases from J, with 15 bases in between. This CDR3 has 16 amino acids. CDR3 residues: CASSESRLEGGNIQYF. CDR3 coding DNA: TGCGCCAGCAGTGAGTCCCGACTAGAGGGGGGAAACATTCAGTACTTC.

The V and J genes are TRBV3-1 and TRBJ2-2, with no clear D. The V and J ends lost 0 bases and 8 bases respectively, with 7 bases between them. The CDR3 loop spans 13 amino acids. Per the germline V gene, CDR1 is LGHDT and CDR2 is YNNKEL (reference sequence). The CDR3 protein is CASSQEILGELFF. The DNA for the CDR3 is TGTGCCAGCAGCCAAGAAATACTAGGGGAGCTGTTTTTT.

A few counts support this clonotype. The chain joins TRBV29-1 to TRBJ2-3; D is perhaps TRBD2 (5 bases). Germline V CDR1 and CDR2: SQVTM, ANQGSEA. V was clipped by 4 bases and J by 2 bases, with 7 bases between them. The CDR3 sequence is 12 residues long. The CDR3, as DNA: TGCAGCGTTGCGACTACCACAGATACGCAGTATTTT. Translating gives CSVATTTDTQYF.

This clonotype was detected only a few times. The rearrangement joins TRBV10-1 to TRBJ2-7; TRBD1 matches 10 bases. Germline CDR1 is WNHNN and CDR2 is SYGVQD (reference sequence). The V and J ends lost 10 bases and 0 bases, in that order; junction bases with no gene match: 12. This CDR3 is 16 amino acids long. The CDR3 spells CATVGTGDLSSYEQYF. The CDR3 nucleotides are TGCGCCACCGTAGGGACAGGGGACCTAAGCTCCTACGAGCAGTACTTC.